This TCR beta chain appears in the sequencing data of a study of cytomegalovirus exposure and HLA in healthy donors (dated by TCRdb to between 2016 and 2019). As for the study more broadly: According to a later analysis, one platform produced both the 120 validation repertoires and the approximately 670 repertoires of the first cohort. The study aimed to test whether signatures of past pathogen exposure could be identified by cataloging public T cell receptors. Besides the first cohort of approximately 710 subjects, a separate validation cohort made up of over 100 different subjects was used. To predict cytomegalovirus infection status, the study combined high-throughput TCR immunosequencing, statistical association of individual TCRs with disease status, and machine learning. General findings and caveats noted by the study authors: A later analysis had no HLA typing for the validation cohort, so co-occurrence there was scored across all 130 or so repertoires. A later analysis found that TCRs clustered in the first cohort also tended to co-occur in the 120 validation repertoires, with 94% of cluster scores above 0. The authors suggested that the approach could potentially be extended to other disease states and immunological phenotypes. In the study, 150 to 200 TCR beta chains were listed as associated with cytomegalovirus. While some public TCRs were present in many individuals, most TCR sequences turned up only very rarely across donors. Cytomegalovirus status was reported to be diagnosed by the classifier with high specificity and sensitivity in both the original and validation cohorts. A few of the identified cytomegalovirus-associated TCR beta chains were confirmed in vitro to be specific for cytomegalovirus antigens.

Points on this clone: Its cognate antigen has yet to be identified. Base-call qualities are not available, and no considerably larger clone is one nucleotide away.

CDR1 and CDR2 are read off the germline V gene as MNHEY and SVGAGI. V was cut back by 2 bases and J by 6 bases, leaving a gap of 11 bases between them. Taken from cysteine to phenylalanine, the CDR3 has 14 residues. The CDR3 DNA has 42 bases and is translated from base 1. Donors formed part of the validation cohort, which comprised 120 subjects and was distinct from the first cohort of 666 subjects. The method behind the library was the immunoSEQ multiplex PCR assay. From the authors' description of their analysis: A statistical classification framework was developed to diagnose cytomegalovirus status using the catalog of TCR beta chain sequences. As stored in TCRdb, this immuneACCESS dataset retains in-frame rearrangements with V and J assigned. A fraction of the clones does not appear; measured against another copy, unresolved V genes explain less than half of the discrepancy, and the remainder lacks a known reason. The V and J calls and clone size were taken over from that table, and D and trimming were inferred from the DNA. This sample comprises 300,000 to 400,000 clones, roughly 90% of them detected only once. Around 1% of the sample comes from the top ten.

This sequence originates from a man in his thirties or forties in good health and CMV-seronegative. Sequencing used PBMCs. This sequence uses TRBV6-5 and TRBJ1-5; a tentative D match to TRBD1 spans 6 bases. The DNA sequence is given as TGTGCCAGCAGTTACGGGGGGGCGGGTCAGCCCCAGCATTTT. It codes for CASSYGGAGQPQHF.